This TCR beta chain was documented in a study of beta chain features in type 1 diabetes. Points from the study as a whole: Type 1 diabetes patients had TCRB CDR3s that were shorter (moderately but significantly so) in all four CD4+ subsets.

From germline, CDR1 is SQVTM and CDR2 ANQGSEA. V was pared by 6 bases and J by 8 bases, with 6 bases of the junction left unmatched. CDR3 length equals 12 residues. Every bit of the isolated RNA underwent reverse transcription, so sequencing read expressed TCRB transcripts. Repertoires were generated with immunoSEQ multiplex PCR, while TCRdb's copy carries only in-frame clones and drops some. Among some 290,000 clones listed, around 24% were seen once. In this sample, this clone turned up a few times. What it recognizes is unknown. The TCR originated in a woman aged 30 to 39 with type 1 diabetes. What was sequenced was naive CD4+ T cells from blood. The chain couples TRBV29-1 to TRBJ1-2; TRBD1 agrees at 10 bases. The CDR3 bases are TGCAGCGTCAGACAGGGGGCGCAGGGCTACACCTTC. Translation gives CSVRQGAQGYTF.